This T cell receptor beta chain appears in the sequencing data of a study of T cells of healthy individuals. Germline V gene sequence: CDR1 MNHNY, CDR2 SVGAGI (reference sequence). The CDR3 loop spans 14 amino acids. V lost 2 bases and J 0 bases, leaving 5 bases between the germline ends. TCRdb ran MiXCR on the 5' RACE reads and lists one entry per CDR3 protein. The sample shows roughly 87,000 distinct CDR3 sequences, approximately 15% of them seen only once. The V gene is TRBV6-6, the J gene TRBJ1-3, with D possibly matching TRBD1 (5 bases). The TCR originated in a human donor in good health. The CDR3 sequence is CASSYQGSGNTIYF. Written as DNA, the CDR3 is TGTGCCAGCAGTTACCAGGGCTCTGGAAACACCATATATTTT.